This T cell receptor beta chain was retrieved from a study of human T cells and chemical hapten exposure. Study results and caveats: Since the donors had alopecia, their immune response may not be the same as that of healthy people. In comparison with controls, expanded TCRs gave rise to a significantly larger number of large CDR3 similarity clusters.

V lost 3 bases to trimming and J lost 5 bases; unmatched junction nucleotides: 25. This CDR3 contains 22 residues. Germline CDR1 and CDR2: MDHEN and SYDVKM. Time point of the sample: patch test 1, 2 weeks after DPC sensitization. Treatment of the sample: therapeutic diphenylcyclopropenone sensitization with weekly scalp DPC. Total RNA was isolated from whole blood that had not been fractionated. Each CDR3 protein gets one entry after TCRdb re-called the RACE reads with MiXCR. The sample includes some 70,000 distinct CDR3 sequences, 32% seen only once; the top ten take about 9%. A remark on this clonotype: Its antigen is unidentified.

The TCR comes from a man aged 35 to 55 with alopecia areata. Some clones in this sample may be carry-over from other donors' samples. This chain joins TRBV28 and TRBJ2-1; 10 bases match TRBD1. The specimen comprised whole blood, sampled in connection with sensitization to the hapten diphenylcyclopropenone (DPC). The CDR3 spells CASSFFSSDRGSSGKKNNEQFF. DNA of the CDR3: TGTGCCAGCAGTTTTTTTAGCTCGGACAGGGGGTCTTCTGGGAAGAAAAACAATGAGCAGTTCTTC.